This T cell receptor (beta chain) is drawn from a study of shared T cell receptors in the human thymus. This clone is a singleton in its sample. J lost 5 bases, V lost 3 bases, and 6 bases had no gene match. The germline gives CDR1 LNHDA, CDR2 SQIVND (reference sequence). The CDR3 has 16 residues. Sequencing used immunoSEQ multiplex PCR; TCRdb keeps in-frame clones, though not all of them. The sample has roughly 710,000 clones; over 75% are singletons. These records were also assigned to another study, of human thymus T cells. From that paper: Thymic material originated from resections removed in the course of corrective heart surgery. There appeared to be biased usage of V and J genes in thymic and blood repertoires.

This sequence originates from a girl under three years old with a congenital heart defect. The J gene is TRBJ2-1, the V gene TRBV19; 11 nucleotides agree with TRBD2. The sample taken for sequencing was thymocytes. The DNA for the CDR3 is TGTGCCAGTAGTATGACTAGCGGGGAAACCCACAATGAGCAGTTCTTC. Translation: CASSMTSGETHNEQFF.